The subject of this entry is one T cell receptor (beta chain). What it binds is not known. The sample has other DNA sequences that encode this CDR3 too. This specimen comes from a study of OX40 agonist ivuxolimab in advanced cancers. For the study at large: Dose-escalation subjects each had hepatocellular carcinoma, melanoma, renal cell or head and neck cancer. General study results and limits: Low normalized T-cell clonal expansion was also seen in some nonresponders.

The assay was immunoSEQ multiplex PCR, and TCRdb's table has in-frame clones only and misses some. The sample holds approximately 43,000 clones, 89% seen once. Germline CDR1 reads LGHNA; CDR2 reads YSLEER. J gave up 3 bases and V 4 bases, and 11 bases lay outside the gene matches. The CDR3 runs 16 residues. Sequences were derived from CD4+ or CD8+ T cells sorted from blood, sampled in a trial of the OX40 agonist ivuxolimab. J is TRBJ2-5 and V is TRBV4-3; 7 bases agree with TRBD1. The receptor's source is an adult with an advanced solid tumor such as melanoma, head and neck, liver or kidney cancer. The CDR3 spells CASSPRQGRGEETQYF. The CDR3 nucleotides read TGCGCCAGCAGCCCGAGACAGGGCAGGGGTGAAGAGACCCAGTACTTC.